A few counts support the clone carrying this TCR beta chain. The sample is drawn from a study of patients and donors after allogeneic stem cell transplantation. Each CDR3 protein gets one entry after TCRdb re-called the RT-PCR reads with MiXCR. The table shows about a million distinct CDR3 sequences, with roughly 18% occurring only once. The receptor's source is a human donor who was either an allogeneic HSCT recipient or a stem cell or donor lymphocyte infusion donor (not recorded which). It is not recorded whose cells these are; they may come from a transplant donor. The source material was blood, either unsorted or a sorted T cell fraction (not recorded which).

The CDR3 nucleotides read TGTGCCAGCAGTCCGACCAGGGGGTCCTACGAGCAGTACTTC. As protein: CASSPTRGSYEQYF. V gene TRBV27 combines with J gene TRBJ2-7; TRBD1 aligns across 7 bases. V was clipped by 5 bases and J by 1 base; unmatched bases: 5. The CDR3 covers 14 residues. The germline V gene has CDR1 MNHEY and CDR2 SMNVEV (reference sequence).